This T cell receptor beta chain came from a study of blood T cell repertoires in COVID-19. Turning to the study itself: From the United States, Italy and Spain came samples of acute and convalescent COVID-19. T cells, B-cell-depleted T cells, or PBMCs provided the cDNA or gDNA that served as material.

Per the original data handling: Reference gene primer amplification gave nucleated cell count estimates. Sequencing used immunoSEQ multiplex PCR; TCRdb keeps in-frame clones, though not all of them. The DNA was the basis for D and trimming; V, J and clone size are from that table. The sample contains some 190,000 clones, around 80% of which appear only once. The sequence was obtained from a woman aged 45-65 years with acute or convalescent COVID-19. Sequencing was done on a sample of peripheral blood.

The CDR3 reads CASHRAGTGAEQFF. The CDR3 DNA follows: TGTGCCAGTCACCGCGCCGGGACAGGGGCTGAGCAGTTCTTC. V is TRBV18 and J is TRBJ2-1; TRBD1 matches at 10 bases. This CDR3 region has 14 residues. Trimming at V came to 9 bases and at J to 9 bases, leaving 11 bases not matched to a gene. CDR1 is KGHSH, CDR2 LQKENI, per germline. Looking up the rest from reference TRBV18 and TRBJ2-1 gives the full variable domain: NAGVMQNPRHLVRRRGQEARLRCSPMKGHSHVYWYRQLPEEGLKFMVYLQKENIIDESGMPKERFSAEFPKEGPSILRIQQVVRGDSAAYFCASHRAGTGAEQFFGPGTRLTVL.